In this sample, the clone carrying this TCR beta chain turned up once. Other DNA sequences from this sample encode an identical CDR3 as well. Germline V lookup: CDR1 KGHDR, CDR2 SFDVKD. The CDR3 length is 15 residues. V was pared by 4 bases and J by 4 bases, with 15 bases between. These data are taken from a study of blood T cell repertoires in COVID-19. The overall study: Acute-phase and convalescent COVID-19 samples originated in the United States, Italy and Spain.

As processed by the authors: Using reference gene primer amplification, nucleated cell counts were estimated. The table came from immunoSEQ multiplex PCR; TCRdb's copy has only in-frame clones and leaves some out. The V and J calls and the clone size are those of that table, but D and trimming were determined from the DNA. The sample records 84,000 or so clones, roughly 78% being singletons. This receptor was identified in a woman aged 80 or over with acute or convalescent COVID-19. The chain employs TRBV24-1 and TRBJ2-5; D possibly corresponds to TRBD2 (6 bases). The specimen sequenced was peripheral blood. In DNA form, the CDR3 reads TGTGCCACCAGTGACCCTCGTCAGGGAGGAGAGACCCAGTACTTC. Protein: CATSDPRQGGETQYF.